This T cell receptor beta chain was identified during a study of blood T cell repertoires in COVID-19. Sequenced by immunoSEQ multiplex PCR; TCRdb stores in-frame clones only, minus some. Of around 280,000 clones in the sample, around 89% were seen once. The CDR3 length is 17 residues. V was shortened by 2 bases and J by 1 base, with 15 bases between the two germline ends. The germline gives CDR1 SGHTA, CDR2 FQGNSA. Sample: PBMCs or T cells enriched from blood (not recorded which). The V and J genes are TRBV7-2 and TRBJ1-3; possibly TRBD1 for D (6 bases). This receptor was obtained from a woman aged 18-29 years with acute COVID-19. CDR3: CASSLMGDRLSGNTIYF. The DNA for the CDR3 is TGTGCCAGCAGCTTAATGGGTGACAGGTTATCTGGAAACACCATATATTTT.